A selection of T cell receptor beta chains follows, all from one sample in a study of OX40 agonist ivuxolimab in advanced cancers. Generated by immunoSEQ multiplex PCR, the TCRdb table keeps only in-frame clones and is missing some. The data show more than 55,000 clones, 92% seen once. The material was CD4+ or CD8+ T cells sorted from blood, obtained in a trial of the OX40 agonist ivuxolimab. These receptors were taken from an adult with an advanced solid tumor such as melanoma, head and neck, liver or kidney cancer. Both conserved end residues are part of each CDR3. The D gene is left open where the match is weak.

V	J	D	DNA	CDR3
TRBV9	TRBJ2-1	NA	TGTGCCAGCAGCGTAAAGGCCAAAAACGATGAGCAGTTCTTC	CASSVKAKNDEQFF
TRBV4-1	TRBJ2-7	NA	TGCGCCAGCAGCCAAGAGACGGCTTCTCCTTCCTACGAGCAGTACTTC	CASSQETASPSYEQYF
TRBV4-2	TRBJ2-5	NA	TGTGCCAGCAGCCAAGAGAAGACCGGGTCAGTGGCCCAGTACTTC	CASSQEKTGSVAQYF
TRBV30	TRBJ2-3	TRBD2	TGTGCCTGGAGTGGGGTACCGCTAGCGGGAGGGACCACAGATACGCAGTATTTT	CAWSGVPLAGGTTDTQYF
TRBV14	TRBJ2-7	TRBD2	TGTGCCAGCTCCTCCTCAACGGGAGGGGCCTACGAGCAGTACTTC	CASSSSTGGAYEQYF
TRBV15	TRBJ2-1	NA	TGTGCCACCAGCAGAGATAGTTCCACCTACAATGAGCAGTTCTTC	CATSRDSSTYNEQFF
TRBV6-4	TRBJ1-1	NA	TGTGCCAGCAGTGACGGGCTGAACACTGAAGCTTTCTTT	CASSDGLNTEAFF
TRBV18	TRBJ1-1	TRBD1	TGTGCCAGCTCACTAACGGGACAGCTGAACACTGAAGCTTTCTTT	CASSLTGQLNTEAFF
TRBV27	TRBJ2-3	NA	TGTGCCAGCAGTTTTGTCGGCAAGCGCACAGATACGCAGTATTTT	CASSFVGKRTDTQYF
TRBV10-3	TRBJ2-7	TRBD1	TGTGCCATCAGCGACAGTCGACAGGGTTTCTACGAGCAGTACTTC	CAISDSRQGFYEQYF
TRBV7-6	TRBJ2-1	TRBD2	TGTGCCAGCAGCTTAGAAGTCAGGACTAGCGGAAGCTCCTACAATGAGCAGTTCTTC	CASSLEVRTSGSSYNEQFF
TRBV5-8	TRBJ2-7	NA	TGTGCCGGCCCCCGGGTGGGGTACGAGCAGTACTTC	CAGPRVGYEQYF
TRBV7-6	TRBJ2-5	TRBD2	TGTGCCAGCAGCTTCTTCCCGACGGGACTAGCGACAGAGACCCAGTACTTC	CASSFFPTGLATETQYF
TRBV14	TRBJ2-3	NA	TGTGCCAGCAGCCTGATACGGGGGCGGGAGACAGATACGCAGTATTTT	CASSLIRGRETDTQYF
TRBV5-1	TRBJ2-1	TRBD1	TGCGCCAGCAGCCCAGGGGTGACAGGGGAATCTGACTTCTTCAATGAGCAGTTCTTC	CASSPGVTGESDFFNEQFF
TRBV7-9	TRBJ2-5	NA	TGTGCCAGCAGTCACAGGGTTGGGGAAGAGACCCAGTACTTC	CASSHRVGEETQYF
TRBV7-3	TRBJ2-3	TRBD1	TGTGCCAGCAGCCTAACAGGGGGACTTGCAGATACGCAGTATTTT	CASSLTGGLADTQYF
TRBV7-2	TRBJ2-7	NA	TGTGCCAGCACCCTCCCGGCGGAGGAGGTTACCTACGAGCAGTACTTC	CASTLPAEEVTYEQYF
TRBV27	TRBJ2-5	NA	TGTGCCACCTCCCCGACGGGGGGCGAAGAGACCCAGTACTTC	CATSPTGGEETQYF
TRBV6-1	TRBJ1-3	NA	TGTGCCAGCAGTGAAGCCCTCTGGGACCGCGCTGGGGGTACCATATATTTT	CASSEALWDRAGGTIYF
TRBV7-9	TRBJ2-2	NA	TGTGCCAGCAGCTTAGTGGCAGAAGACACCGGGGAGCTGTTTTTT	CASSLVAEDTGELFF
TRBV5-4	TRBJ2-7	TRBD1	TGTGCCAGCATATTAATCCCCACGGGACAGGAGGAGGGGCCCCCCTACGAGCAGTACTTC	CASILIPTGQEEGPPYEQYF
TRBV5-4	TRBJ2-3	NA	TGTGCCAGCAGCCCCGAAGGGGGTAACACAGATACGCAGTATTTT	CASSPEGGNTDTQYF
TRBV19	TRBJ2-1	NA	TGTGCCAGTAGTATCGGCCAGGGTTTCGATGAGCAGTTCTTC	CASSIGQGFDEQFF
TRBV5-8	TRBJ1-1	NA	TGTGCCAGCAGCTACGGGACCCTGAACACTGAAGCTTTCTTT	CASSYGTLNTEAFF
TRBV6-6	TRBJ1-2	TRBD1	TGTGCCAGCAATCACAGGGGATCCTATGGCTACACCTTC	CASNHRGSYGYTF
TRBV7-9	TRBJ1-1	TRBD1	TGTGCCAGCAGCTTGGGACAGGGTCCTTTCTTT	CASSLGQGPFF
TRBV6-5	TRBJ2-2	TRBD1	TGTGCCAGCACCCCGGGACAGGGGAACACCGGGGAGCTGTTTTTT	CASTPGQGNTGELFF
TRBV4-2	TRBJ2-1	TRBD2	TGTGCCAGCGGAAGCGGGGTATACAATGAGCAGTTCTTC	CASGSGVYNEQFF